This entry lists 23 T cell receptor beta chains sequenced from one sample in a study of persistence of HIV-infected CD4 T cells. Their antigens remain unidentified. Anti-CD3/anti-CD28 beads served as a nonspecific positive control stimulus. Sorting of responding CD4+ T cells relied on upregulated CD40 ligand together with CD69. This was the immunoSEQ version 4 assay in survey mode. Data came from immunoSEQ multiplex PCR; TCRdb stores just in-frame clones and leaves some out. The data contain around 39,000 clones, around 90% of them seen just once; the ten biggest clones take up under 1.2%. The specimen was CD4+ T cells sorted from PBMCs after roughly 18-hour stimulation, collected from a patient who received antiretroviral therapy. Every receptor here comes from an adult man with HIV who was CMV-seropositive.

The rearrangement uses TRBV28 and TRBJ1-3, with D unresolved. Trimming shortened V by 3 bases and J by 0 bases, and 6 bases separated the two germline ends. The CDR3 extends over 14 amino acids. From germline, CDR1 is MDHEN and CDR2 SYDVKM. The CDR3 bases are TGTGCCAGCAGTTTCAAAAGCTCTGGAAACACCATATATTTT. Translated, it gives CASSFKSSGNTIYF.

This chain connects TRBV6-5 to TRBJ1-5; 10 bases line up with TRBD1. Germline V gene sequence: CDR1 MNHEY, CDR2 SVGAGI. Unmatched junction bases numbered 3, after V lost 6 bases and J lost 4 bases. The CDR3 length is 14 residues. CDR3 residues: CASRSGQGNQPQHF. The DNA for the CDR3 is TGTGCCAGCAGGTCGGGACAGGGGAATCAGCCCCAGCATTTT.

The genes are TRBV12-3 or TRBV12-4 and TRBJ1-1, with a tentative D call TRBD1 (5 bases). Trimming stripped 7 bases from V and 9 bases from J, with 15 bases between. The CDR3 covers 12 residues. As DNA, the CDR3 is TGTGCCAGCACCCGTAGTGGGGGGAAAGCTTTCTTT. It codes for CASTRSGGKAFF.

The chain combines TRBV18 with TRBJ2-3; D uncertain. Germline values: CDR1 KGHSH, CDR2 LQKENI. V dropped 0 bases and J dropped 3 bases, with 1 base sitting between them. The length of the CDR3 is 12 residues. CDR3: CASSPPTDTQYF. Written as DNA, the CDR3 is TGTGCCAGCTCACCACCTACAGATACGCAGTATTTT.

This clone was picked up one time. CDR3 loop: CASSILGAGNQPQHF. DNA for the CDR3: TGTGCCAGTAGTATACTGGGGGCGGGCAATCAGCCCCAGCATTTT. The rearrangement uses TRBV19 and TRBJ1-5, with a weak D call TRBD1 (6 bases). V lost 2 bases and J 2 bases, leaving 10 bases between the germline ends. Germline V gene lookup returns CDR1 LNHDA and CDR2 SQIVND (reference sequence). This CDR3 is built from 15 residues.

The rearrangement joins TRBV18 to TRBJ1-3; TRBD1 matches 7 bases. This CDR3 is built from 15 residues. Germline loops: CDR1 KGHSH, CDR2 LQKENI. J lost 2 bases, V lost 3 bases, and 4 bases had no gene match. The CDR3 protein is CASSPRQGTGNTIYF. CDR3 DNA sequence: TGTGCCAGCTCACCGCGACAGGGTACTGGAAACACCATATATTTT. Variable domain in full (rest from reference TRBV18 and TRBJ1-3): NAGVMQNPRHLVRRRGQEARLRCSPMKGHSHVYWYRQLPEEGLKFMVYLQKENIIDESGMPKERFSAEFPKEGPSILRIQQVVRGDSAAYFCASSPRQGTGNTIYFGEGSWLTVV.

This rearrangement joins TRBV7-9 to TRBJ2-1, with D possibly called TRBD1 or TRBD2 (5 bases each). V was clipped by 4 bases and J by 8 bases, with 18 bases between them. Germline V CDR1 and CDR2: SEHNR, FQNEAQ (reference sequence). The CDR3 is 15 residues long. As DNA, the CDR3 is TGTGCCAGCAGCTCCCCTACTGGGGGTTGGGATGAGCAGTTCTTC. Encoded protein: CASSSPTGGWDEQFF.

This clone was seen a single time. The rearrangement links TRBV6-5 to TRBJ1-2, with 7 nucleotides matching TRBD1. Trimming cost V 0 bases and J 7 bases; bases outside gene matches: 5. Per germline, CDR1 MNHEY and CDR2 SVGAGI. The CDR3 contains 14 residues. The CDR3 region has the DNA TGTGCCAGCAGTTACTCGCGGCAGGGGGGTGGCTACACCTTC. Amino acid sequence: CASSYSRQGGGYTF.

This clone has only a few counts. V gene TRBV18 combines with J gene TRBJ2-1; 9 nucleotides line up with TRBD2. J was trimmed by 6 bases and V by 3 bases; bases with no gene match: 3. Germline V lookup: CDR1 KGHSH, CDR2 LQKENI. The CDR3 runs to 14 residues. CDR3 in DNA: TGTGCCAGCTCACCCGCTAGCGGGGCCAATGAGCAGTTCTTC. It specifies CASSPASGANEQFF.

The chain has TRBV5-1 and TRBJ2-7, with 12 bases lining up with TRBD2. The germline gives CDR1 SGHRS, CDR2 YFSETQ. The CDR3 is 16 amino acids. V gave up 4 bases and J gave up 3 bases; unmatched junction bases: 8. CDR3 residues: CASSAATSGGNYEQYF. CDR3 bases: TGCGCCAGCAGCGCTGCGACTAGCGGGGGAAACTACGAGCAGTACTTC.

This clone was counted only a few times. The V call is TRBV25-1, the J call TRBJ1-5; D is undetermined. Trimming took 4 bases from V and 7 from J, leaving 11 bases between them. This CDR3 comprises 13 residues. From germline, CDR1 is MGHDK and CDR2 SYGVNS. CDR3: CASSGSPGQPQHF. DNA of the CDR3: TGTGCCAGCAGTGGCTCCCCGGGGCAGCCCCAGCATTTT.

This chain connects TRBV10-2 to TRBJ1-6; no reliable D call. The CDR3 runs to 13 residues. Trimming cost V 6 bases and J 6 bases, with 9 bases left between them. Germline V lookup: CDR1 WSHSY, CDR2 SAAADI. The chain's CDR3 is CASREIGNSPLHF. The CDR3 DNA follows: TGCGCCAGCAGAGAGATAGGTAATTCACCCCTCCACTTT.

The genes are TRBV28 and TRBJ1-1; D is ambiguous. Germline V gene data show CDR1 as MDHEN and CDR2 as SYDVKM. There are 12 residues in the CDR3. Deletions cut 7 bases from V and 1 base from J, with 7 bases between. This chain's CDR3 is CASKAGNTEAFF. DNA of the CDR3: TGTGCCAGCAAGGCCGGGAACACTGAAGCTTTCTTT.

This chain connects TRBV28 to TRBJ1-4; D possibly corresponds to TRBD1 (5 bases). The V and J ends lost 6 bases and 8 bases respectively, with 16 bases between them. The CDR3 consists of 14 residues. CDR1 and CDR2 (germline): MDHEN, SYDVKM. The CDR3 here is CASSPTGANEKLFF. CDR3 bases: TGTGCCAGCAGCCCGACCGGGGCAAACGAAAAACTGTTTTTT.

The gene calls are TRBV28 and TRBJ2-7, with D possibly TRBD1 on 6 matching bases. Trimming took off 6 bases at V and 0 bases at J, with 24 bases between the two ends. There are 18 residues in the CDR3. Germline V lookup: CDR1 MDHEN, CDR2 SYDVKM. The CDR3 DNA reads as TGTGCCAGCAGCAATTACCGACTCGGACAGCAGAGCTCCTACGAGCAGTACTTC. Its translation: CASSNYRLGQQSSYEQYF.

The chain recombines TRBV27 with TRBJ1-4; 9 nucleotides match TRBD1. Losses at the gene ends were 7 bases for V and 8 bases for J; bases not matched to a gene: 20. The CDR3 covers 18 residues. Germline V gives CDR1 MNHEY, CDR2 SMNVEV (reference sequence). In DNA form, the CDR3 reads TGTGCCAGCACTAATGGACCGGGACAGGGAGGGTATTACGAAAAACTGTTTTTT. This codes for CASTNGPGQGGYYEKLFF.

V is TRBV2 and J is TRBJ1-4; possibly TRBD1 for D (5 bases). Germline-derived CDR1 and CDR2 are SNHLY and FYNNEI. V was trimmed by 6 bases and J by 6 bases, leaving 14 bases between them. The CDR3 sequence is 14 residues long. The CDR3 nucleotides are TGTGCCAGCAGGTCGGGAGGGGTCGATGAAAAACTGTTTTTT. Encoded protein: CASRSGGVDEKLFF. Complete variable domain (other parts from reference TRBV2 and TRBJ1-4): EPEVTQTPSHQVTQMGQEVILRCVPISNHLYFYWYRQILGQKVEFLVSFYNNEISEKSEIFDDQFSVERPDGSNFTLKIRSTKLEDSAMYFCASRSGGVDEKLFFGSGTQLSVL.

This rearrangement joins TRBV4-2 to TRBJ2-1; unclear D gene. CDR1 LGHNA and CDR2 YNFKEQ come from the germline V gene. The CDR3 runs to 16 residues. V shed 4 bases and J shed 4 bases, with 17 bases lying between them. The CDR3 spells CASSPGYLPKYNEQFF. The CDR3 DNA follows: TGTGCCAGCAGCCCCGGGTATCTCCCGAAATACAATGAGCAGTTCTTC.

This rearrangement joins TRBV19 to TRBJ1-1; D may be TRBD1 (5 bases). Germline lookup yields CDR1 LNHDA and CDR2 SQIVND (reference sequence). This CDR3 comprises 14 residues. The V end lost 7 bases, the J end lost 5 bases, and 17 bases lay between the germline ends. The CDR3 sequence: CASTTGRGGTEAFF. The CDR3 DNA reads as TGTGCCAGTACCACTGGGAGGGGCGGAACTGAAGCTTTCTTT.

The chain links TRBV3-1 (or the pseudogene TRBV3-2) to TRBJ1-4; D is undetermined. Germline loops: CDR1 LGHDT, CDR2 YNNKEL (reference sequence). Trimming removed 1 base at V and 7 bases at J, with 13 bases between. The CDR3 contains 15 residues. This CDR3 reads CASSQGGRLGEKLFF. The DNA of the CDR3 is TGTGCCAGCAGCCAAGGTGGCAGGCTAGGTGAAAAACTGTTTTTT.

V gene TRBV5-1 combines with J gene TRBJ2-3; a weak D match, TRBD2 (7 bases). Germline values: CDR1 SGHRS, CDR2 YFSETQ. Trimming left V 2 bases short and J 2 bases short, with 15 bases between. CDR3 length equals 16 residues. CDR3 in DNA: TGCGCCAGCAGCTTCAGGGGAGCGGGGATCACAGATACGCAGTATTTT. Translation: CASSFRGAGITDTQYF.

This sequence joins TRBV11-1 and TRBJ1-6; no definite D call. Trimming took off 6 bases at V and 10 bases at J, with 13 bases between the two ends. Looked up from germline, CDR1 is SGHAT and CDR2 is FQDESV (reference sequence). There are 13 residues in the CDR3. The CDR3 DNA sequence: TGTGCCAGCAGGTTCGGGGTAGACTCACCCCTCCACTTT. Residues: CASRFGVDSPLHF.

This clone was counted once. J is TRBJ1-6 and V is TRBV30; D possibly corresponds to TRBD1 (6 bases). The CDR3 sequence is 16 residues long. V dropped 3 bases and J dropped 5 bases, with 17 bases sitting between them. Germline values: CDR1 GTSNPN, CDR2 SVGIG (reference sequence). The CDR3 protein is CAWRMTGGGNNSPLHF. The CDR3 region has the DNA TGTGCCTGGAGAATGACCGGAGGGGGAAATAATTCACCCCTCCACTTT.